The 23 T cell receptor beta chains in this list originate from one sample, sequenced in a study of control samples from healthy donors and cancer patients. Sequencing used immunoSEQ multiplex PCR; TCRdb keeps in-frame clones, though not all of them. The data contain around 43,000 clones, more than 85% of them seen just once; the ten biggest clones take up around 3.9%. The sequenced sample was blood. The receptors were gathered from a woman aged 45 to 65 in good health.

In its sample, this clone was seen a few times. V and J are TRBV30 and TRBJ1-2; D gene unclear. The CDR3 sequence is 15 residues long. The germline CDR1 and CDR2 sequences are GTSNPN and SVGIG (reference sequence). The ends were cut back, 0 bases at V and 5 bases at J, with 16 bases in the middle. The chain's CDR3 is CAWSVRGLSGYGYTF. The CDR3 DNA sequence: TGTGCCTGGAGTGTACGCGGGTTATCTGGATATGGCTACACCTTC.

The chain joins TRBV19 to TRBJ2-7; D tentatively fits TRBD1 or TRBD2 (5 bases each). V gave up 6 bases and J gave up 2 bases, with 17 bases separating them. The CDR3 extends over 15 amino acids. Germline-derived CDR1 and CDR2 are LNHDA and SQIVND (reference sequence). This CDR3 reads CASSPDGGAPYEQYF. CDR3 in DNA: TGTGCCAGTAGCCCGGATGGGGGAGCTCCCTACGAGCAGTACTTC.

The genes are TRBV6-4 and TRBJ1-4, with 8 bases fitting TRBD1. J lost 7 bases, V lost 6 bases, and 4 bases had no gene match. This CDR3 contains 13 residues. Germline V gene sequence: CDR1 MRHNA, CDR2 SNTAGT. Here the CDR3 DNA reads TGTGCCAGCAGGGACAGGGTCTTTGAAAAACTGTTTTTT. Translation gives CASRDRVFEKLFF.

The chain is built from TRBV2 and TRBJ1-4; TRBD1 agrees at 7 bases. Germline V gene sequence: CDR1 SNHLY, CDR2 FYNNEI. Unmatched junction bases numbered 8, after V lost 6 bases and J lost 7 bases. The CDR3 is made up of 14 amino acids. The CDR3 DNA reads TGTGCCAGCAGGACCACAGGGGCGAGTGAAAAACTGTTTTTT. It codes for CASRTTGASEKLFF.

V and J are TRBV24-1 and TRBJ1-5; D is undetermined. Germline V gives CDR1 KGHDR, CDR2 SFDVKD. The CDR3 is 13 residues long. V lost 2 bases and J 2 bases, leaving 3 bases between the germline ends. The CDR3 loop reads CATSDYGNQPQHF. CDR3 DNA sequence: TGTGCCACCAGTGATTACGGCAATCAGCCCCAGCATTTT.

The chain links TRBV6-2 or TRBV6-3 to TRBJ1-5; D remains ambiguous. V lost 2 bases and J lost 4, with 9 bases in between. Germline-derived CDR1 and CDR2 are MNHEY and SVGEGT. The CDR3 spans 14 residues. The CDR3: CASSYAARNQPQHF. CDR3 bases: TGTGCCAGCAGTTACGCGGCGAGGAATCAGCCCCAGCATTTT.

Turning to this clone: One end of the junction does not line up with germline, which may come from a read error. J is TRBJ1-2 and V is TRBV4-2; tentatively, D is TRBD1 (5 bases). The CDR3 has 11 residues. CDR1 and CDR2 (germline): LGHNA, YNFKEQ. CDR3 sequence reads: CASRQGDGYTF. CDR3 DNA sequence: TGTGCCAGCAGGCAAGGGGATGGCTACACCTTC.

The chain couples TRBV4-3 to TRBJ1-3, with a tentative D call TRBD1 (6 bases). The CDR3 consists of 16 residues. CDR1 LGHNA and CDR2 YSLEER come from the germline V gene. The V end was cut by 1 base, the J end by 0 bases, with 10 bases between. The CDR3 DNA reads as TGCGCCAGCAGCCAAGCCGGACAGTTCTCTGGAAACACCATATATTTT. Translation gives CASSQAGQFSGNTIYF.

The chain employs TRBV9 and TRBJ1-4; D remains unclear. The CDR3 is 14 residues long. V was cut by 1 base and J by 8 bases, with 12 bases left in between. Per germline, CDR1 SGDLS and CDR2 YYNGEE. CDR3 protein: CASSVWRIREKLFF. Written as DNA, the CDR3 is TGTGCCAGCAGCGTATGGAGAATCAGGGAAAAACTGTTTTTT.

CDR3 protein: CASSPVGTGSGQPQHF. The CDR3 nucleotides read TGTGCCAGCAGCCCGGTCGGGACAGGATCGGGTCAGCCCCAGCATTTT. This chain uses TRBV5-8 with TRBJ1-5; 8 bases fit TRBD1. V shed 4 bases, J shed 6 bases, and the junction held 12 bases outside the gene matches. The CDR3 has 16 amino acids. Germline CDR1 and CDR2: SGHTS and YDEGEE.

About this clone: The sample contains more than one DNA sequence encoding this CDR3. This chain uses TRBV11-3 with TRBJ1-3; a possible D gene is TRBD1 (6 bases). Germline CDR1 SGHNT, CDR2 YENEEA. CDR3 length: 15 residues. V lost 2 bases and J 0 bases, leaving 8 bases between the germline ends. In nucleotides, the CDR3 is TGTGCCAGCAGCTTACAGGGGAGCTCTGGAAACACCATATATTTT. This codes for CASSLQGSSGNTIYF. The complete variable domain, with remaining parts taken from reference TRBV11-3 and TRBJ1-3, reads EAGVVQSPRYKIIEKKQPVAFWCNPISGHNTLYWYLQNLGQGPELLIRYENEEAVDDSQLPKDRFSAERLKGVDSTLKIQPAELGDSAVYLCASSLQGSSGNTIYFGEGSWLTVV.

This chain uses TRBV3-1 (or the pseudogene TRBV3-2) with TRBJ1-5; D remains ambiguous. CDR3 length equals 14 residues. The germline CDR1 and CDR2 sequences are LGHDT and YNNKEL (reference sequence). Trimming pared 0 bases from V and 3 bases from J, leaving 6 bases between. CDR3 sequence: CASSQDRTNQPQHF. CDR3 nucleotide sequence: TGTGCCAGCAGCCAAGACAGGACCAATCAGCCCCAGCATTTT.

V is TRBV28 and J is TRBJ1-4; 9 bases are a match to TRBD1. Germline lookup yields CDR1 MDHEN and CDR2 SYDVKM. The CDR3 runs 15 residues. V was pared by 3 bases and J by 4 bases, with 3 bases of the junction left unmatched. CDR3 amino acids: CASSLGTGNNEKLFF. CDR3 DNA: TGTGCCAGCAGTTTGGGGACAGGGAATAATGAAAAACTGTTTTTT.

The gene calls are TRBV28 and TRBJ1-2; D unclear. CDR1 is MDHEN, CDR2 SYDVKM, per germline. Trimming cost V 9 bases and J 5 bases, with 16 bases left between them. The CDR3 sequence is 13 residues long. The DNA for the CDR3 is TGTGCCAGTTCCCAAGGGCAGTGGTATGGCTACACCTTC. It encodes CASSQGQWYGYTF.

This chain joins TRBV7-9 and TRBJ1-4; 9 bases align to TRBD1. The CDR3 covers 13 residues. Per germline, CDR1 SEHNR and CDR2 FQNEAQ (reference sequence). V was clipped by 1 base and J by 13 bases; unmatched bases: 4. The CDR3 is CASSLGVDRGLFF. CDR3 DNA sequence: TGTGCCAGCAGCTTAGGAGTGGACAGGGGACTGTTTTTT. Supplemented by reference TRBV7-9 and TRBJ1-4, the full variable domain reads DTGVSQNPRHKITKRGQNVTFRCDPISEHNRLYWYRQTLGQGPEFLTYFQNEAQLEKSRLLSDRFSAERPKGSFSTLEIQRTEQGDSAMYLCASSLGVDRGLFFGSGTQLSVL.

The chain is built from TRBV27 and TRBJ2-7; 9 nucleotides agree with TRBD1. This CDR3 region has 16 residues. J gave up 0 bases and V 6 bases, and 9 bases lay outside the gene matches. Germline CDR1 is MNHEY and CDR2 is SMNVEV (reference sequence). The CDR3 loop is CASSPGTGKSSYEQYF. CDR3 DNA: TGTGCCAGCAGCCCCGGGACAGGGAAGAGCTCCTACGAGCAGTACTTC.

The V and J genes are TRBV11-2 and TRBJ2-3, with D possibly called TRBD1 or TRBD2 (5 bases each). The CDR3 covers 15 residues. Germline loops: CDR1 SGHAT, CDR2 FQNNGV. Trimming removed 5 bases at V and 2 bases at J, with 14 bases between. CDR3 loop: CASSTTGTLTDTQYF. CDR3 nucleotide sequence: TGTGCCAGCAGCACAACCGGGACCCTCACAGATACGCAGTATTTT.

In its sample, this clone was seen a few times. The V gene is TRBV24-1, the J gene TRBJ2-1; TRBD2 agrees at 16 bases. CDR1 and CDR2 (germline): KGHDR, SFDVKD. This CDR3 is 21 amino acids long. V shed 3 bases, J shed 4 bases, and the junction held 14 bases outside the gene matches. CDR3 residues: CATSDPSPGTSGGAGYNEQFF. The CDR3 coding sequence is TGTGCCACCAGTGATCCTAGTCCCGGGACTAGCGGGGGGGCTGGGTACAATGAGCAGTTCTTC.

This chain joins TRBV23-1 and TRBJ1-1, with a possible D match to TRBD1 (5 bases). TRBV23-1 falls under the ORF class, with uncertain function. The CDR3 is 16 amino acids. Trimming removed 4 bases at V and 0 bases at J, with 15 bases between. The CDR3 DNA follows: TGCGCCAGCAGTCCGGGGAGGGGCGCTGTGAACACTGAAGCTTTCTTT. As protein: CASSPGRGAVNTEAFF.

The chain uses TRBV4-1 and TRBJ2-6, with D hard to call. V shed 4 bases and J shed 0 bases, with 7 bases lying between them. The germline gives CDR1 MGHRA, CDR2 YSYEKL. The CDR3 contains 15 residues. The CDR3 DNA reads TGCGCCAGCAGCCCAATGAACTCTGGGGCCAACGTCCTGACTTTC. As protein: CASSPMNSGANVLTF.

This clone was found once. This chain connects TRBV6-2 or TRBV6-3 to TRBJ2-2, with D hard to call. The V end lost 4 bases, the J end lost 5 bases, and 8 bases lay between the germline ends. There are 13 residues in the CDR3. Germline lookup yields CDR1 MNHEY and CDR2 SVGEGT. The CDR3 bases are TGTGCCAGCAGTTCTACATGGACCGGGGAGCTGTTTTTT. Translated, it gives CASSSTWTGELFF.

This clone was counted a single time. The rearrangement links TRBV6-2 or TRBV6-3 to TRBJ2-1, with a tentative D call TRBD2 (5 bases). The ends were cut back, 2 bases at V and 4 bases at J, with 9 bases in the middle. Germline V lookup: CDR1 MNHEY, CDR2 SVGEGT. The CDR3 contains 14 residues. The CDR3 sequence: CASSYGLAYNEQFF. The CDR3 bases are TGTGCCAGCAGTTACGGGCTAGCTTACAATGAGCAGTTCTTC.

The CDR3 nucleotides are TGTGCCAGCAGCTTAGTCCGTCAGGGTCAAGGCTCTGGAAACACCATATATTTT. Its translation: CASSLVRQGQGSGNTIYF. This chain links TRBV7-6 with TRBJ1-3; TRBD1 is a possible D gene (5 bases). The CDR3 runs to 18 residues. V lost 1 base to trimming and J lost 0 bases, with 16 bases between them. Germline V gene data show CDR1 as SGHVS and CDR2 as FNYEAQ.